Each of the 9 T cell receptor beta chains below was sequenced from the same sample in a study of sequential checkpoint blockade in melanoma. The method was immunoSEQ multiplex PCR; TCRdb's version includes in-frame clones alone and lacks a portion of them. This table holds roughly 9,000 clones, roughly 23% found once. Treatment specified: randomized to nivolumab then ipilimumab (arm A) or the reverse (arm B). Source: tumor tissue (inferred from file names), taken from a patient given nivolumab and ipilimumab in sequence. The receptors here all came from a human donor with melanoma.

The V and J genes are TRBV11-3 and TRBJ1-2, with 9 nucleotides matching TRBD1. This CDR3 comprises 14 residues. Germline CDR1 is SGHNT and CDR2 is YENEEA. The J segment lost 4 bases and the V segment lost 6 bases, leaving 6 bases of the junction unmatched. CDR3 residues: CASRGGQGFYGYTF. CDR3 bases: TGTGCCAGCAGGGGCGGACAGGGGTTCTATGGCTACACCTTC.

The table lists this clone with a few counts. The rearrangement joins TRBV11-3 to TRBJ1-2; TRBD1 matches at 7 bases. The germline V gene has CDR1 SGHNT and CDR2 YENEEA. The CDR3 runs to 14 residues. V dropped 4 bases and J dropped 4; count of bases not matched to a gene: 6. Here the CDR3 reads CASSYRGRGYGYTF. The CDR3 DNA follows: TGTGCCAGCAGCTATAGGGGGCGCGGCTATGGCTACACCTTC. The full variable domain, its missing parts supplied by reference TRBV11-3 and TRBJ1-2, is EAGVVQSPRYKIIEKKQPVAFWCNPISGHNTLYWYLQNLGQGPELLIRYENEEAVDDSQLPKDRFSAERLKGVDSTLKIQPAELGDSAVYLCASSYRGRGYGYTFGSGTRLTVV.

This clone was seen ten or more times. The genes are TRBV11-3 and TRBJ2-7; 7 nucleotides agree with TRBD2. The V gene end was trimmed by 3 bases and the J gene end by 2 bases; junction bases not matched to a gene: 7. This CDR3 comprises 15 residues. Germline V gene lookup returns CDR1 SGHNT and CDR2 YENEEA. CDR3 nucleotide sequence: TGTGCCAGCAGCTTCGTGGGAGGGGATCCCTACGAGCAGTACGTC. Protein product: CASSFVGGDPYEQYV.

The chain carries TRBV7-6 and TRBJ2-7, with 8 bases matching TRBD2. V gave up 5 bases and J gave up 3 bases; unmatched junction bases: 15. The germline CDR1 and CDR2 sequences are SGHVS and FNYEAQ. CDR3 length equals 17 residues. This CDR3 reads CASSQDLVSGDLYEQYF. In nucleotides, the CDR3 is TGTGCCAGCAGCCAAGATCTGGTTAGCGGGGACCTCTACGAGCAGTACTTC.

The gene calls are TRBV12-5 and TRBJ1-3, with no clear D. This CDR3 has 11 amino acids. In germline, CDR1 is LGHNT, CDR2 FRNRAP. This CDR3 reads CALRRGNTIYF. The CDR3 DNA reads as TGTGCCCTCCGGAGGGGAAACACCATATATTTT. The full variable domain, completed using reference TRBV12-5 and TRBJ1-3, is DARVTQTPRHKVTEMGQEVTMRCQPILGHNTVFWYRQTMMQGLELLAYFRNRAPLDDSGMPKDRFSAEMPDATLATLKIQPSEPRDSAVYFCALRRGNTIYFGEGSWLTVV.

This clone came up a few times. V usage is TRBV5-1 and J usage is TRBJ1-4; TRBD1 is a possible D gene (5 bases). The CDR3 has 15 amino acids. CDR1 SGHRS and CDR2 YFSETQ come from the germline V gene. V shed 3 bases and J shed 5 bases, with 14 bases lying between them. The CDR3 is CASSSYGTQNEKLFF. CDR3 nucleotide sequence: TGCGCCAGCAGCTCCTACGGGACTCAAAATGAAAAACTGTTTTTT.

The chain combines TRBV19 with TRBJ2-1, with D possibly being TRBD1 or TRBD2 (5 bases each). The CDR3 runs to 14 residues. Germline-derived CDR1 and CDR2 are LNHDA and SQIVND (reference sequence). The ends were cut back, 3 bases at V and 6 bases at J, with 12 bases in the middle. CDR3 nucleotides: TGTGCCAGTAGTATGGTAGCTGGGGGCAATGAGCAGTTCTTC. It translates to CASSMVAGGNEQFF.

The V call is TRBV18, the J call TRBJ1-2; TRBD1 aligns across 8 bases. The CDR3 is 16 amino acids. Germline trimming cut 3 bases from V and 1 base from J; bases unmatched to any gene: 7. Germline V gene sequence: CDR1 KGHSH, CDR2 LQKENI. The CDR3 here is CASSPSTGAGNYGYTF. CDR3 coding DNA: TGTGCCAGCTCACCCTCGACAGGGGCGGGTAACTATGGCTACACCTTC.

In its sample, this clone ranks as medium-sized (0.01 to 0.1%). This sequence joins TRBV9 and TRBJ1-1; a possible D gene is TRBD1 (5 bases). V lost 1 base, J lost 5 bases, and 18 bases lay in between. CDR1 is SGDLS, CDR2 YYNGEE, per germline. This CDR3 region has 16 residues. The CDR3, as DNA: TGTGCCAGCAGCGTAAACGTCGGGGGGACCGGGACTGAAGCTTTCTTT. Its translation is CASSVNVGGTGTEAFF.